The 5 T cell receptor beta chains below were found in one sample sequenced in a study of identifying expanded T cells in peripheral blood. This table comes from immunoSEQ multiplex PCR, and its TCRdb copy is limited to in-frame clones, with some not included. This sample has some 95,000 clones, with approximately 88% found just once. Specimen: blood. These receptors originate from a person aged 18 to 69 in good health.

V and J are TRBV11-3 and TRBJ2-2; 7 bases line up with TRBD1. The germline V gene encodes CDR1 SGHNT and CDR2 YENEEA. V shed 4 bases, J shed 4 bases, and the junction held 6 bases outside the gene matches. This CDR3 is built from 15 residues. The chain's CDR3 is CASSSSQGFTGELFF. The CDR3 coding sequence is TGTGCCAGCAGCTCATCACAGGGGTTCACCGGGGAGCTGTTTTTT. Variable domain in full (rest from reference TRBV11-3 and TRBJ2-2): EAGVVQSPRYKIIEKKQPVAFWCNPISGHNTLYWYLQNLGQGPELLIRYENEEAVDDSQLPKDRFSAERLKGVDSTLKIQPAELGDSAVYLCASSSSQGFTGELFFGEGSRLTVL.

The J gene is TRBJ2-7, the V gene TRBV4-1, with 9 nucleotides matching TRBD2. The J segment lost 2 bases and the V segment lost 4 bases, leaving 12 bases of the junction unmatched. There are 17 residues in the CDR3. From germline, CDR1 is MGHRA and CDR2 YSYEKL. CDR3 amino acids: CASSLMTSGSYTYEQYF. The DNA of the CDR3 is TGCGCCAGCAGCCTCATGACTAGCGGATCCTACACCTACGAGCAGTACTTC.

The rearrangement links TRBV5-1 to TRBJ1-4; D gene unclear. The CDR3 has 13 amino acids. The ends were cut back, 5 bases at V and 6 bases at J, with 11 bases in the middle. Germline V gene sequence: CDR1 SGHRS, CDR2 YFSETQ. The CDR3 nucleotides read TGCGCCAGCAGAGGAGATACGTATGAAAAACTGTTTTTT. Protein: CASRGDTYEKLFF.

This clone appeared a single time. This chain connects TRBV5-6 to TRBJ1-5; no definite D call. The length of the CDR3 is 14 residues. Between the trimmed V and J ends, which lost 0 bases and 7 bases, there was a span of 11 bases. The germline CDR1 and CDR2 sequences are SGHDT and YYEEEE. In DNA, the CDR3 is TGTGCCAGCAGCTTGGGCGGGGATTTCCAGCCCCAGCATTTT. This translates into CASSLGGDFQPQHF.

V usage is TRBV5-1 and J usage is TRBJ1-1; D not resolved. This CDR3 spans 14 amino acids. Germline V lookup: CDR1 SGHRS, CDR2 YFSETQ. Trimming stripped 0 bases from V and 0 bases from J, with 6 bases between. This chain's CDR3 is CASSLGTVNTEAFF. CDR3 bases: TGCGCCAGCAGCTTGGGAACGGTGAACACTGAAGCTTTCTTT.